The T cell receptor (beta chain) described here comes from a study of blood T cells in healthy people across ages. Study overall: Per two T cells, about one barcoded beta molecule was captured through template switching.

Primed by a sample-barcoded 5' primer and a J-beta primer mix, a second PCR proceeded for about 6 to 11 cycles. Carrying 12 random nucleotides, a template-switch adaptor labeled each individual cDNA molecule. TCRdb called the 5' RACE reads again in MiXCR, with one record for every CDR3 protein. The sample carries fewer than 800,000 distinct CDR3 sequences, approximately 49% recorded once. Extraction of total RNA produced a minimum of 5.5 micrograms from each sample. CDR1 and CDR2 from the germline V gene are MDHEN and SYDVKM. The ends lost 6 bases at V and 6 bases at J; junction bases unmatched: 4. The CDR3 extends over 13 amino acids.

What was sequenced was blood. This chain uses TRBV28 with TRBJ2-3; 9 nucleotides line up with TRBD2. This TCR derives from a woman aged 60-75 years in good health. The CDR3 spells CASRAGGRDTQYF. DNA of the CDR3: TGTGCCAGCAGAGCGGGAGGTCGGGATACGCAGTATTTT.